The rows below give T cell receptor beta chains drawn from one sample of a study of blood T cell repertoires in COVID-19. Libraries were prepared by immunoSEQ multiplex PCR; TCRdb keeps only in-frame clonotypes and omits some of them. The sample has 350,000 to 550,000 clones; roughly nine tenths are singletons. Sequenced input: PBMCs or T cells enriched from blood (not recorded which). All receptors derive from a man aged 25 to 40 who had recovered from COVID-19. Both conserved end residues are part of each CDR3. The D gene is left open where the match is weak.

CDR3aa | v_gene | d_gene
CASWSFKSEAFF | TRBV6-5 | NA
CASSLRTGLYSPLHF | TRBV14 | TRBD1
CASSRNRDQETQYF | TRBV18 | NA
CASSQGWATSDLPEQYF | TRBV4-1 | TRBD2
CASSFSALGGEKLFF | TRBV7-8 | NA
CASSLIPKYSGSSYNEQFF | TRBV5-1 | TRBD2
CASEKQGVGEQYF | TRBV5-6 | TRBD1
CASSWDRVEKLFF | TRBV7-2 | TRBD1
CASNQGEYNTEAFF | TRBV28 | TRBD1
CASSSGSVTGELFF | TRBV10-1 | TRBD2
CASSQVSGFNEQFF | TRBV14 | NA
CASSLTGDTYEQYF | TRBV6-6 | NA
CASIGYNYGYTF | TRBV5-1 | NA
CAWTWGGGGDYGYTF | TRBV30 | NA
CASSLRSSGAGEQFF | TRBV7-9 | NA
CASSIFRGNTEAFF | TRBV19 | NA
CAWAREFSNQPQHF | TRBV30 | NA
CASSLGTGWGYTF | TRBV7-8 | TRBD1
CSVDPGAYNEQFF | TRBV29-1 | NA
CASSPGLAGALQETQYF | TRBV4-1 | TRBD2
CASSEAGRRVSYEQYF | TRBV6-1 | NA
CASSNQGIPQPQHF | TRBV19 | NA
CASSALGGQGRKLFF | TRBV13 | TRBD1
CASSPRDRGIQNTEAFF | TRBV18 | TRBD1
CAWENVAGIRGGYTF | TRBV30 | NA
CASSTGYEQYF | TRBV5-6 | NA
CASSQVSGGNTGELFF | TRBV3-1/TRBV3-2 | TRBD2
CASTSLVGEKLFF | TRBV28 | NA
CASSPQGTGDNEQFF | TRBV9 | NA
CASSSTMGELFF | TRBV5-1 | NA
CASSQDPVSTDEQFF | TRBV3-1/TRBV3-2 | NA
CSVSLRGQFGNTIYF | TRBV29-1 | TRBD1
CATSAGDYGYTF | TRBV28 | NA
CASSQETDTSYEQYF | TRBV4-1 | NA
CASSPGYMRGYGYTF | TRBV18 | NA
CASSWTSGNTGELFF | TRBV3-1/TRBV3-2 | TRBD2
CASSPRGIEQYF | TRBV6-2/TRBV6-3 | TRBD1
CASSLPGADEQYF | TRBV7-2 | NA
CASSFVVDFSGNTIYF | TRBV11-2 | NA
CASSQVGTGWLFF | TRBV14 | TRBD1